This is a list of T cell receptor beta chains from one sample in a study of T cells in Graves' hyperthyroidism and ophthalmopathy. Each CDR3 protein gets one entry after TCRdb re-called the multiplex PCR reads with MiXCR. Of more than 150,000 distinct CDR3 sequences listed, about a sixth are singletons. The sample taken for sequencing was blood. The source of these receptors is a woman aged 45-65 years with Graves' hyperthyroidism. Both conserved end residues are part of each CDR3. The order of the fields is V gene, D gene, CDR3 protein. D genes are given only for firm matches.

V gene: TRBV27; D gene: TRBD1; CDR3 protein: CASSSLGGQGPDGYTF
V gene: TRBV2; D gene: TRBD1; CDR3 protein: CASIESTGRGPYGYTF
V gene: TRBV28; D gene: .; CDR3 protein: CASSNYFNQWGYTF
V gene: TRBV5-5; D gene: TRBD1; CDR3 protein: CASSHRGGPQPQHF
V gene: TRBV20-1; D gene: .; CDR3 protein: CSAKRSYYYNEQFF
V gene: TRBV7-3; D gene: .; CDR3 protein: CASSLFGGYTDTQYF
V gene: TRBV14; D gene: .; CDR3 protein: CASSQFGRQETQYF
V gene: TRBV7-9; D gene: .; CDR3 protein: CASSPLSDEQFF
V gene: TRBV9; D gene: TRBD1; CDR3 protein: CASSEYGTGLYNEQFF
V gene: TRBV20-1; D gene: TRBD2; CDR3 protein: CSARLAETEQYF
V gene: TRBV11-2; D gene: .; CDR3 protein: CASSLQGLVDSPLHF
V gene: TRBV6-1; D gene: TRBD1; CDR3 protein: CASLHRGDNTEAFF
V gene: TRBV20-1; D gene: TRBD1; CDR3 protein: CSGSSGTGGSNQPQHF
V gene: TRBV2; D gene: TRBD2; CDR3 protein: CASRSGTSSNEQFF
V gene: TRBV7-9; D gene: .; CDR3 protein: CASRQADTQYF
V gene: TRBV13; D gene: .; CDR3 protein: CASSHRSSETQYF
V gene: TRBV12-3/TRBV12-4; D gene: .; CDR3 protein: CASSPDYGGTEAFF
V gene: TRBV18; D gene: .; CDR3 protein: CASSPGTQSSYNEQFF
V gene: TRBV19; D gene: TRBD2; CDR3 protein: CASSIPGGTETQYF
V gene: TRBV7-2; D gene: .; CDR3 protein: CASSWGRDEKLFF
V gene: TRBV7-9; D gene: .; CDR3 protein: CASSSAGTSSYEQYF
V gene: TRBV6-1; D gene: TRBD1; CDR3 protein: CASRTGTVNTGELFF
V gene: TRBV6-1; D gene: .; CDR3 protein: CASSPTGGGNYGYTF
V gene: TRBV27; D gene: TRBD1; CDR3 protein: CASSYLQGAPDGYTF
V gene: TRBV28; D gene: .; CDR3 protein: CASRLQGNTGELFF
V gene: TRBV27; D gene: TRBD1; CDR3 protein: CASSSFDRDEQYF
V gene: TRBV4-1; D gene: TRBD2; CDR3 protein: CASSQEVAGELQETQYF
V gene: TRBV9; D gene: TRBD1; CDR3 protein: CASSVDGQGMAEAFF
V gene: TRBV7-6; D gene: TRBD1; CDR3 protein: CASSWEQGAFEKLFF
V gene: TRBV7-3; D gene: .; CDR3 protein: CASSGQGSGANVLTF
V gene: TRBV29-1; D gene: .; CDR3 protein: CSVALTRSNQPQHF
V gene: TRBV11-2; D gene: .; CDR3 protein: CASSLVQGSYGYTF
V gene: TRBV3-1; D gene: TRBD1; CDR3 protein: CASSPSIVTGGTEAFF
V gene: TRBV19; D gene: TRBD1; CDR3 protein: CASSIRDRGQETQYF
V gene: TRBV20-1; D gene: TRBD1; CDR3 protein: CSIRDRVDEQYF
V gene: TRBV10-3; D gene: TRBD1; CDR3 protein: CATAATGPQETQYF
V gene: TRBV18; D gene: .; CDR3 protein: CASSPERISRGTDTQYF
V gene: TRBV7-9; D gene: .; CDR3 protein: CASSLDASIKDTF
V gene: TRBV12-3/TRBV12-4; D gene: .; CDR3 protein: CASSLAARGNQPQHF
V gene: TRBV19; D gene: TRBD2; CDR3 protein: CASSFRRTSTRNEQFF
V gene: TRBV27; D gene: .; CDR3 protein: CATGQLNIQYF
V gene: TRBV12-3/TRBV12-4; D gene: .; CDR3 protein: CASSFGIGLNTEAFF
V gene: TRBV9; D gene: .; CDR3 protein: CASSVEGGYTGELFF
V gene: TRBV27; D gene: TRBD2; CDR3 protein: CASSSGLAPNTQYF
V gene: TRBV20-1; D gene: .; CDR3 protein: CSARVDSWYEQFF
V gene: TRBV6-2/TRBV6-3; D gene: TRBD1; CDR3 protein: CASSGGTGIHNEQFF
V gene: TRBV7-2; D gene: .; CDR3 protein: CASSFEGMNTEAFF
V gene: TRBV25-1; D gene: .; CDR3 protein: CASSTGTPNEKLFF
V gene: TRBV29-1; D gene: .; CDR3 protein: CALPFLGSPYNEQFF
V gene: TRBV19; D gene: TRBD1; CDR3 protein: CASGIAGTGGEKLFF
V gene: TRBV20-1; D gene: .; CDR3 protein: CSANRVSSYEQYF
V gene: TRBV29-1; D gene: .; CDR3 protein: CSADGGIGEKLFF
V gene: TRBV24-1; D gene: .; CDR3 protein: CATSAPGGNEQYF